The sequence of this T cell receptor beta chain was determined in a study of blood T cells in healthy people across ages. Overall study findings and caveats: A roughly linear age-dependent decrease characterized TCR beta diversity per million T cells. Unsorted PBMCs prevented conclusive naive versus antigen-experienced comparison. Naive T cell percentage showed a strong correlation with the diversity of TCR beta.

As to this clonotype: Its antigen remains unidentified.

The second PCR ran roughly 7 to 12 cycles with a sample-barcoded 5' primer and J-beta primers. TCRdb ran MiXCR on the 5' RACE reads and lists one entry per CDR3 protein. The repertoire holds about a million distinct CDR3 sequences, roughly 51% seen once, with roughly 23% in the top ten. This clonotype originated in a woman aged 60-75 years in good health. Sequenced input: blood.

The CDR3 here is CASSKKGPRTEAFF. For the CDR3, the DNA is TGTGCCAGCAGTAAAAAGGGTCCTCGGACTGAAGCTTTCTTT. J is TRBJ1-1 and V is TRBV7-9, with unresolved D. Per the germline V gene, CDR1 is SEHNR and CDR2 is FQNEAQ (reference sequence). The CDR3 totals 14 residues. V was cut by 6 bases and J by 5 bases, with 16 bases left in between.